This entry features one T cell receptor beta chain sequence. This clone was counted only a few times. Which antigen it targets is not known. Per-nucleotide qualities are absent, and no much larger clonotype sits a single base away. Single viable CD3+CD4+CD8-CD45RO+ cells were sorted as memory CD4+ T cells on a FACSAria II. CMV serostatus was determined with a Roche Elecsys assay detecting serum IgG against CMV pp150, pp28, p38 and p52. Once the samples were thawed, total CD4+ T cells were enriched through positive selection using CD4 magnetic microbeads. The samples came from a different study that was designed specifically to examine the CD4+ T cell memory repertoire. Following standard operating procedures, peripheral blood mononuclear cells were isolated and cryopreserved, while serum was kept at -80 degrees C. The staining used CD3-PerCP (BW264/56), CD4-APC (RPA-T4), CD45RO-PE (UCHT1) and CD8-Pacific Orange (3B5) antibodies, and Sytox blue was used to exclude non-viable cells.

This record comes from a study of memory CD4+ T cells and cytomegalovirus serostatus (dated by TCRdb to between 2018 and 2021). For the wider study: A total of roughly 35 healthy Belgian adults, of whom 9 were CMV seropositive and roughly 25 were CMV seronegative, were included in the cohort. CD4+ memory TCRbeta repertoires of a Belgian cohort with known cytomegalovirus serostatus were sequenced in order to replicate a published TCR-based CMV serostatus classifier. Broad study findings and their caveats: The results were read as suggesting that the CMV-associated TCR signature is, for the most part, present in the CD4+ memory repertoire. On the Belgian cohort, the classifier based on the original framework reached a median bootstrapped AUC of roughly 0.94, with a 95% CI of 0.76-1.00. Of fewer than 200 previously reported CMV-associated TCRbeta sequences, about 68 appeared in the CD4+ memory repertoires, each in one to five individuals. For predicting CMV serostatus, the median bootstrapped AUC was 0.95 using the original framework and approximately 0.9 using a US-trained random forest. Unlike the original study, which covered naive and memory CD4+ and CD8+ populations, the Belgian study sequenced only CD4+CD45RO+ memory cells.

Genomic DNA was extracted from sorted cells with the Quick-DNA Microprep Kit. TCRbeta DNA was amplified with the immunoSEQ hsTCRbeta kit following the manufacturer's protocol. TCRbeta libraries were sequenced on an Illumina MiSeq instrument. Processing in the source paper ran as follows. After out-of-frame sequences were removed, 2,204,828 distinct TCRbeta sequences remained, averaging around 66,000 per individual. Two values were used to score each individual: the count of about 160 previously reported CMV-associated TCRbeta sequences and the total count of productive distinct TCRbeta sequences. A beta-binomial model was reimplemented in Python, and scikit-learn random forests with default parameters were trained on US cohort data. Classifier performance on the Belgian cohort was summarized as median AUC with percentile confidence intervals calculated over 10,000 bootstrap iterations. TCRdb holds this immuneACCESS table with in-frame rearrangements only. Some clones are missing; in checked studies, unresolved V genes explain under half, and the rest has no known cause. V and J calls and clone size are those listed in that table; D and trimming were worked out from the DNA. This sample comprises about 47,000 clones, around 70% of them detected only once. Of the sample, 0.9% to 1.5% is held by the ten largest clones.

The TCR comes from an adult in good health and CMV-seropositive. Sequencing input: memory CD4+ T cells from blood.

For the CDR3, the sequence is CASSTPQGRSGNTIYF. The bases are TGTGCCAGCAGCACGCCGCAGGGGAGGTCTGGAAACACCATATATTTT. In this chain, TRBV7-2 is recombined with TRBJ1-3, with TRBD1 perhaps the D gene, on 6 matching bases. The germline V gene provides CDR1 SGHTA and CDR2 FQGNSA. The CDR3 measures 16 amino acids from cysteine to phenylalanine. The entry retains the CDR3 DNA only, 48 bases that are in frame from base 1. V is shortened by 5 bases, J by 1 base, and the region joining them spans 15 bases.